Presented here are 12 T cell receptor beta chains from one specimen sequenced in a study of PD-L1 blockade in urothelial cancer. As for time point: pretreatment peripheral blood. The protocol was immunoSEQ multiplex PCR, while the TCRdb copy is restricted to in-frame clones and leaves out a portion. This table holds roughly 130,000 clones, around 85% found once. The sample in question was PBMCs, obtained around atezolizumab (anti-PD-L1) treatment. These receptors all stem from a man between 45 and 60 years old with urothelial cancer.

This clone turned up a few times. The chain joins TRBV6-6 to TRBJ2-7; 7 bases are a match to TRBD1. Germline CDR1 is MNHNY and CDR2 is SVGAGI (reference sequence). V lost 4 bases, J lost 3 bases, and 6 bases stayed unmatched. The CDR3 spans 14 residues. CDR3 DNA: TGTGCCAGCAGTTCCGACAGGGCCCTCTACGAGCAGTACTTC. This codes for CASSSDRALYEQYF.

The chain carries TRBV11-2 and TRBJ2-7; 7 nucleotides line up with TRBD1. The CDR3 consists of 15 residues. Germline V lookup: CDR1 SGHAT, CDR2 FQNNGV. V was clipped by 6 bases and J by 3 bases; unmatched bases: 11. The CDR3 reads CASSQPGQSFYEQYF. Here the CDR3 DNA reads TGTGCCAGCAGTCAACCGGGACAGTCCTTCTACGAGCAGTACTTC.

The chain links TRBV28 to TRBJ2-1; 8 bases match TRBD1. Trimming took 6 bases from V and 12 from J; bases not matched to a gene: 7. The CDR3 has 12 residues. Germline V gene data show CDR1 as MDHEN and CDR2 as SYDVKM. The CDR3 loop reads CASSLPGTGQFF. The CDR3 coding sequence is TGTGCCAGCAGCCTCCCGGGGACAGGGCAGTTCTTC.

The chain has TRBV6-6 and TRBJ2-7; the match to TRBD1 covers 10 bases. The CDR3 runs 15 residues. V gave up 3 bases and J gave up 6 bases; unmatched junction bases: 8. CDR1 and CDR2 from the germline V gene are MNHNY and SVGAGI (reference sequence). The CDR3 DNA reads TGTGCCAGCAGTTATATTGGACAGGGGGGAATCGAGCAGTACTTC. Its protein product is CASSYIGQGGIEQYF.

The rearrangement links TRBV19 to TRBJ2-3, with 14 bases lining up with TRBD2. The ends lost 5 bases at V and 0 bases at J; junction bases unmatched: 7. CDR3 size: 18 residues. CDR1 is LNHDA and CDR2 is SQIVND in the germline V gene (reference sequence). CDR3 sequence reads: CASSVGTSGRASTDTQYF. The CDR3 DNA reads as TGTGCCAGTAGTGTCGGGACTAGCGGGAGAGCTAGCACAGATACGCAGTATTTT.

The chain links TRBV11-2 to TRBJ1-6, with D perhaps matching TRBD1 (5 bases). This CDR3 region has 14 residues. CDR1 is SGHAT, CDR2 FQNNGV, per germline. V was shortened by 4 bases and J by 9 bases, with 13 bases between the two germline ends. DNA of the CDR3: TGTGCCAGCAGCTCTCAGGGATGGGCTTCACCCCTCCACTTT. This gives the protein CASSSQGWASPLHF.

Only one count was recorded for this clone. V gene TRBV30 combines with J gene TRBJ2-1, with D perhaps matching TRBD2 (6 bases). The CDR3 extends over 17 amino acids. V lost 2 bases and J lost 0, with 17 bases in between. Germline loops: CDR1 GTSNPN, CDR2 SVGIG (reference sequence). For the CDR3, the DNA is TGTGCCTGGAGTAGGGACTGGGTGGCCTCCTCCTACAATGAGCAGTTCTTC. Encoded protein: CAWSRDWVASSYNEQFF.

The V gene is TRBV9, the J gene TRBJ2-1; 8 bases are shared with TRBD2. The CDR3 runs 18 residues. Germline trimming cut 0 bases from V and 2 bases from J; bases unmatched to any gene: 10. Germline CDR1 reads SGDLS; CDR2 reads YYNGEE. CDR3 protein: CASSVADGRAAAYNEQFF. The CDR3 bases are TGTGCCAGCAGCGTAGCTGACGGGAGGGCCGCGGCCTACAATGAGCAGTTCTTC.

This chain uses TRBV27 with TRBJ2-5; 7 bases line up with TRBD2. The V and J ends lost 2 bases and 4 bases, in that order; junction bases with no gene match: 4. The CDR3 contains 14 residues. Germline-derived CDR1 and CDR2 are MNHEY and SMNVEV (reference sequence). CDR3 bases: TGTGCCAGCAGTTTAAAGGGCGGGGGAGAGACCCAGTACTTC. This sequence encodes CASSLKGGGETQYF.

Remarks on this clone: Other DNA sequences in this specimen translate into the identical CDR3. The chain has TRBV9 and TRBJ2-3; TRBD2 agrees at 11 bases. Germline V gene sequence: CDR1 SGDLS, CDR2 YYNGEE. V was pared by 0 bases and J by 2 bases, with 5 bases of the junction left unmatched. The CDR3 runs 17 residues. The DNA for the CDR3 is TGTGCCAGCAGCGTAGGTCTAGCGGGAGGACCCACAGATACGCAGTATTTT. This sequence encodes CASSVGLAGGPTDTQYF.

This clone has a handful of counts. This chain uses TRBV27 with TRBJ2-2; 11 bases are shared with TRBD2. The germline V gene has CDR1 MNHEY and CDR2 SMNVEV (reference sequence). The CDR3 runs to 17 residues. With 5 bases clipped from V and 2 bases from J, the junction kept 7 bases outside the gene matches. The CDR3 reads CASSTMTSGVNTGELFF. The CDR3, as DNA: TGTGCCAGCAGTACCATGACTAGCGGGGTCAACACCGGGGAGCTGTTTTTT.

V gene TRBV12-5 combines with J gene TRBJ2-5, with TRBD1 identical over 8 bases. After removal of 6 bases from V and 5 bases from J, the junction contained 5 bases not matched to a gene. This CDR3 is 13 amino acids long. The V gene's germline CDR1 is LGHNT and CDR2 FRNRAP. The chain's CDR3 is CASGAGGGETQYF. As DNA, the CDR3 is TGTGCTAGTGGGGCAGGGGGCGGTGAGACCCAGTACTTC.